Listed below are T cell receptor beta chains from one sample, sequenced in a study of blood T cell repertoires in COVID-19. TCRdb keeps only in-frame clones here, not all; method: immunoSEQ multiplex PCR. The sample has approximately 70,000 clones; about four fifths are singletons. Sequencing used peripheral blood. Receptors were obtained from a woman in her fifties or sixties with acute or convalescent COVID-19. The CDR3 runs from the conserved cysteine through the conserved F or W. D genes are given only for firm matches. Clone size is given for some rows only: seen once, a few or many times, or a class if the clone is expanded.

length | J | D | V | size | CDR3 | DNA
14 | TRBJ2-1 | TRBD1 | TRBV19 | . | CASNVLTGGGEQFF | TGTGCCAGCAATGTTTTGACAGGGGGTGGTGAGCAGTTCTTC
12 | TRBJ2-1 | . | TRBV29-1 | once | CSVRSLAYEQFF | TGCAGCGTACGCTCCTTAGCGTATGAGCAGTTCTTC
14 | TRBJ1-4 | . | TRBV6-1 | . | CASSEVEANEKLFF | TGTGCCAGCAGTGAGGTGGAGGCTAATGAAAAACTGTTTTTT
16 | TRBJ1-1 | . | TRBV25-1 | once | CASSDFLTTGFAEAFF | TGTGCCAGCAGTGATTTCCTCACGACAGGTTTCGCTGAAGCTTTCTTT
15 | TRBJ1-3 | . | TRBV18 | . | CASSTKTGSGNTIYF | TGTGCCAGCTCTACAAAAACAGGGTCTGGAAACACCATATATTTT
15 | TRBJ2-1 | . | TRBV6-1 | . | CASSENMGLAPGQFF | TGTGCCAGCAGTGAAAATATGGGTCTGGCCCCAGGGCAGTTCTTC
12 | TRBJ2-3 | . | TRBV7-9 | . | CASSLVDRPQYF | TGTGCCAGCAGCTTAGTGGACAGACCGCAGTATTTT
14 | TRBJ2-3 | . | TRBV2 | . | CASSEDGSTDTQYF | TGTGCCAGCAGTGAAGACGGTTCCACAGATACGCAGTATTTT
14 | TRBJ1-1 | . | TRBV19 | . | CASSLGVGNVEAFF | TGTGCCAGTAGTCTCGGGGTTGGCAATGTTGAAGCTTTCTTT
21 | TRBJ2-1 | TRBD2 | TRBV10-1 | . | CASSDQSTTSGGRFSYNEQFF | TGCGCCAGCAGTGATCAATCGACCACTAGCGGGGGGCGGTTCTCCTACAATGAGCAGTTCTTC
15 | TRBJ1-1 | . | TRBV5-1 | . | CASSGTLQVRTEAFF | TGCGCCAGCAGCGGTACATTACAGGTTCGCACTGAAGCTTTCTTT
12 | TRBJ1-5 | . | TRBV4-2 | . | CASSQADQPQHF | TGTGCCAGCAGCCAAGCGGATCAGCCCCAGCATTTT
15 | TRBJ1-2 | . | TRBV10-3 | . | CAISDFTGSNYGYTF | TGTGCCATCAGTGATTTCACAGGGTCTAACTATGGCTACACCTTC
16 | TRBJ2-2 | TRBD1 | TRBV19 | . | CASSILGQGGTGELFF | TGTGCCAGTAGTATATTGGGACAGGGAGGGACCGGGGAGCTGTTTTTT
16 | TRBJ2-1 | . | TRBV9 | . | CASSVGEGSFSDEQFF | TGTGCCAGCAGCGTAGGAGAGGGAAGCTTTAGCGATGAGCAGTTCTTC
16 | TRBJ2-7 | TRBD2 | TRBV7-6 | . | CASSLTSGGPGYEQYF | TGTGCCAGCAGCTTAACCAGCGGGGGACCGGGGTACGAGCAGTACTTC
13 | TRBJ1-5 | . | TRBV30 | . | CAWSLGANQPQHF | TGTGCCTGGAGCTTAGGGGCCAATCAGCCCCAGCATTTT
15 | TRBJ1-3 | . | TRBV5-8 | few | CASSLDERSGNTIYF | TGTGCCAGCAGCTTGGACGAGAGGTCTGGAAACACCATATATTTT
14 | TRBJ1-5 | . | TRBV7-6 | . | CASSPGDSNQPQHF | TGTGCCAGCAGCCCGGGAGATAGCAATCAGCCCCAGCATTTT
15 | TRBJ1-6 | . | TRBV4-1 | few | CASSQERERNSPLHF | TGCGCCAGCAGCCAAGAGAGAGAGAGAAATTCACCCCTCCACTTT
14 | TRBJ2-7 | . | TRBV5-1 | . | CASSLGEGLGEQYF | TGCGCCAGCAGCTTGGGTGAGGGATTGGGAGAGCAGTACTTC
19 | TRBJ1-2 | . | TRBV7-9 | . | CASSLLGQSGRFPNYGYTF | TGTGCCAGCAGCTTACTGGGGCAAAGCGGGAGGTTTCCGAACTATGGCTACACCTTC
14 | TRBJ2-7 | TRBD1 | TRBV10-3 | once | CAIRDRGGSYEQYF | TGTGCCATCAGAGACAGGGGGGGATCCTACGAGCAGTACTTC
14 | TRBJ2-1 | TRBD1 | TRBV5-1 | . | CASSDGQGWNEQFF | TGCGCCAGCAGCGACGGACAGGGGTGGAATGAGCAGTTCTTC
13 | TRBJ2-4 | . | TRBV7-3 | . | CASSLMQGGIQYF | TGTGCCAGCAGCTTAATGCAGGGAGGCATTCAGTACTTC
15 | TRBJ1-1 | . | TRBV24-1 | few | CATSDGGAQNTEAFF | TGTGCCACCAGTGATGGAGGGGCCCAGAACACTGAAGCTTTCTTT
12 | TRBJ1-1 | . | TRBV24-1 | . | CATSSRTGRAFF | TGTGCCACCAGTTCCCGCACAGGCCGAGCTTTCTTT
14 | TRBJ1-3 | . | TRBV6-1 | . | CASSDGASGNTIYF | TGTGCCAGCAGTGATGGGGCCTCTGGAAACACCATATATTTT
14 | TRBJ2-7 | . | TRBV7-9 | . | CASSPGDRPYEQYF | TGTGCCAGCAGTCCAGGAGACAGGCCCTACGAGCAGTACTTC
13 | TRBJ1-2 | . | TRBV6-1 | . | CASSEGRDYGYTF | TGTGCCAGCAGTGAAGGGCGGGACTATGGCTACACCTTC
16 | TRBJ1-6 | TRBD1 | TRBV11-2 | . | CASSLVVGTGDSPLHF | TGTGCCAGCAGCTTAGTGGTCGGGACAGGGGATTCACCCCTCCACTTT
15 | TRBJ2-3 | TRBD2 | TRBV5-1 | . | CASSLGSSGVGTQYF | TGCGCCAGCAGCTTGGGGTCTAGCGGGGTGGGTACGCAGTATTTT
14 | TRBJ1-1 | . | TRBV7-3 | once | CASSAPGENTEAFF | TGTGCCAGCAGCGCCCCGGGTGAGAACACTGAAGCTTTCTTT
16 | TRBJ2-3 | TRBD2 | TRBV11-2 | . | CASSWNLAGEADTQYF | TGTGCCAGCAGCTGGAATCTAGCGGGGGAGGCAGATACGCAGTATTTT
11 | TRBJ2-5 | . | TRBV12-3/TRBV12-4 | few | CASSFRLTQYF | TGTGCCAGCAGTTTCAGGTTAACCCAGTACTTC
15 | TRBJ1-6 | . | TRBV6-5 | few | CASSWAGTGGSPLHF | TGTGCCAGCAGTTGGGCCGGGACCGGGGGTTCACCCCTCCACTTT
15 | TRBJ2-7 | TRBD2 | TRBV2 | . | CASSRTSGGPYEQYF | TGTGCCAGCAGTCGAACTAGCGGGGGGCCCTACGAGCAGTACTTC
17 | TRBJ2-2 | TRBD2 | TRBV9 | . | CASSVTSGGTYTGELFF | TGTGCCAGCAGCGTAACTAGCGGGGGGACGTACACCGGGGAGCTGTTTTTT
13 | TRBJ2-1 | . | TRBV19 | . | CASRKQGPDEQFF | TGTGCCAGTAGGAAACAGGGCCCTGATGAGCAGTTCTTC
16 | TRBJ2-1 | TRBD1 | TRBV15 | . | CATSRGQGASYNEQFF | TGTGCCACCAGCAGAGGACAGGGGGCCTCCTACAATGAGCAGTTCTTC
16 | TRBJ2-2 | . | TRBV5-5 | . | CASSLTPGTFTGELFF | TGTGCCAGCAGCCTTACGCCGGGGACTTTCACCGGGGAGCTGTTTTTT
16 | TRBJ2-7 | TRBD1 | TRBV6-6 | . | CASSYVAGRGLEEQYF | TGTGCCAGCAGTTATGTCGCGGGCAGGGGGCTTGAAGAGCAGTACTTC
12 | TRBJ1-1 | . | TRBV27 | . | CASSFGVTEAFF | TGTGCCAGCAGTTTCGGTGTCACTGAAGCTTTCTTT
15 | TRBJ1-4 | TRBD1 | TRBV11-1 | few | CASSPTGTGNEKLFF | TGTGCCAGCAGTCCAACCGGGACAGGCAATGAAAAACTGTTTTTT
15 | TRBJ2-1 | TRBD2 | TRBV6-5 | . | CASSYSGLAINEQFF | TGTGCCAGCAGTTACTCCGGACTAGCTATCAATGAGCAGTTCTTC
13 | TRBJ2-1 | . | TRBV24-1 | . | CATSPGTYNEQFF | TGTGCCACCAGTCCGGGGACCTACAATGAGCAGTTCTTC
15 | TRBJ2-7 | TRBD1 | TRBV3-1/TRBV3-2 | once | CASSPQGQGSHEQYF | TGTGCCAGCAGCCCCCAGGGACAGGGCAGCCACGAGCAGTACTTC
15 | TRBJ1-1 | . | TRBV25-1 | . | CASSWVGRQGAEAFF | TGTGCCAGCAGTTGGGTGGGCAGGCAGGGCGCTGAAGCTTTCTTT
16 | TRBJ1-5 | . | TRBV5-6 | . | CASSLMQGGGNQPQHF | TGTGCCAGCAGCTTGATGCAGGGCGGCGGCAATCAGCCCCAGCATTTT
15 | TRBJ1-3 | . | TRBV7-2 | . | CASSLVRGAGNTIYF | TGTGCCAGCTCCCTCGTTAGGGGTGCTGGAAACACCATATATTTT
14 | TRBJ1-2 | . | TRBV3-1/TRBV3-2 | . | CASSQVGRGSGYTF | TGTGCCAGCAGCCAAGTGGGGCGCGGTAGTGGCTACACCTTC
13 | TRBJ1-4 | . | TRBV5-5 | . | CASNDSPQEKLFF | TGTGCCAGCAACGACAGCCCGCAAGAAAAACTGTTTTTT